This T cell receptor beta chain was sequenced during a study of T cell responses to AZD1222 COVID-19 vaccine. V was cut by 7 bases and J by 2 bases, with 18 bases left in between. The CDR3 covers 15 residues. Germline loops: CDR1 SQVTM, CDR2 ANQGSEA. This table comes from immunoSEQ multiplex PCR, and its TCRdb copy is limited to in-frame clones, with some not included. The table includes roughly 160,000 clones, around 85% detected once. This receptor was identified in an adult who received the AZD1222 COVID-19 vaccine. This sample comprised peripheral blood, obtained 28 days after the second AZD1222 dose. The chain combines TRBV29-1 with TRBJ2-1, with a weak D call TRBD2 (7 bases). CDR3 in amino acids: CSGSGGLGPYNEQFF. CDR3 DNA: TGCAGCGGGTCGGGGGGCCTTGGCCCCTACAATGAGCAGTTCTTC.